This T cell receptor (beta chain) was found in a study of blood T cell repertoires in COVID-19. Study as a whole: Sources were T cells, B-cell-depleted T cells, or PBMCs; the material itself was cDNA or gDNA.

CDR1 is GTSNPN and CDR2 is SVGIG in the germline V gene (reference sequence). This CDR3 region has 14 residues. Losses at the gene ends were 1 base for V and 7 bases for J; bases not matched to a gene: 9. Per the original methods: Estimated nucleated cell counts came from reference gene primer amplification. Assay used: immunoSEQ multiplex PCR; TCRdb lists only in-frame clones, some missing. D and trimming were read from the DNA, whereas the V and J calls and clone size are those reported in that table. The sample holds tens of thousands of clones; about 90% are singletons and the top ten take 30% to 40%.

The specimen was peripheral blood. The source is a man in his 70s with active COVID-19. V is TRBV30 and J is TRBJ2-7; the match to TRBD1 covers 8 bases. CDR3 DNA: TGTGCCTGGAGTGGGGCAGGGGGCTCCGGAGAGCAGTACTTC. It yields the protein CAWSGAGGSGEQYF.